This T cell receptor beta chain was retrieved from a study of CD8 T cells in ankylosing spondylitis. About this clonotype itself: Its antigen remains unidentified.

Trimming removed 2 bases from V and 9 bases from J, with 17 bases in between. CDR1 is SGHTA and CDR2 is FQGNSA in the germline V gene. This CDR3 comprises 15 residues. Study observations and caveats: Disease-linked clones were reportedly significantly enriched in matched ankylosing spondylitis synovial fluid. Typical of ankylosing spondylitis blood, it appeared, was a TCR beta motif of several highly homologous variants. Relatively scarce in peripheral blood, disease-linked clones were CD8+.

A quantitative 5'-RACE method, one with molecular barcodes, was used to make TCR beta libraries. TCRdb processed the 5' RACE reads anew with MiXCR; each CDR3 protein has one entry. The repertoire holds about 540,000 distinct CDR3 sequences, with approximately 11% as singletons. Sequencing was carried out using blood, either unsorted or a sorted T cell fraction (not recorded which). The clonotype originates from a male donor with ankylosing spondylitis. This rearrangement joins TRBV7-2 to TRBJ1-5, with TRBD1 as a possible D gene (6 bases). Written as DNA, the CDR3 is TGTGCCAGCAGCTTAACCGGCAGGGGAAGCGGGCCCCAGCATTTT. Its protein product is CASSLTGRGSGPQHF.